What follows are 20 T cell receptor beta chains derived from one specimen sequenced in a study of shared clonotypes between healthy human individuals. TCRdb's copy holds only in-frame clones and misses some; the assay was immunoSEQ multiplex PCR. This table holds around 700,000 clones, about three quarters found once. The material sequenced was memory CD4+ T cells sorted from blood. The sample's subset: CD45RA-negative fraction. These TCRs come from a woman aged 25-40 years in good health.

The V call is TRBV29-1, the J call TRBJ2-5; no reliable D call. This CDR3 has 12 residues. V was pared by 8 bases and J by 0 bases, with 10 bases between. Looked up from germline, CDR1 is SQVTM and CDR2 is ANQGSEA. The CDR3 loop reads CSSRRHQETQYF. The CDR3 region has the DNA TGCAGCTCCCGACGGCACCAAGAGACCCAGTACTTC.

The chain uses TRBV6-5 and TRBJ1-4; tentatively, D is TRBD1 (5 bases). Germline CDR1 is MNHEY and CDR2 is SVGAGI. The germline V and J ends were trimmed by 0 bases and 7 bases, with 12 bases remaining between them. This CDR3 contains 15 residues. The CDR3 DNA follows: TGTGCCAGCAGTTACTCGGGAACAGGAATTGAAAAACTGTTTTTT. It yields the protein CASSYSGTGIEKLFF.

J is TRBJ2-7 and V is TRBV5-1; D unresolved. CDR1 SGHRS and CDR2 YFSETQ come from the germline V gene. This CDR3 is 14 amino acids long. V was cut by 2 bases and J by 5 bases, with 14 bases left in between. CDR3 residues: CASSFVSGWNEQYF. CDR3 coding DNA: TGCGCCAGCAGCTTCGTGAGTGGGTGGAACGAGCAGTACTTC.

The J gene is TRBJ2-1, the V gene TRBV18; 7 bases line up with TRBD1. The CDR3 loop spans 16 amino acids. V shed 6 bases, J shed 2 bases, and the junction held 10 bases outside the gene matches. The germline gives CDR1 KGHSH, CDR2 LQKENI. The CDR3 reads CASSSVTGTAYNEQFF. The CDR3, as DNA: TGTGCCAGCTCGTCAGTAACCGGGACAGCCTACAATGAGCAGTTCTTC. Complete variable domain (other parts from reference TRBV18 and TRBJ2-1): NAGVMQNPRHLVRRRGQEARLRCSPMKGHSHVYWYRQLPEEGLKFMVYLQKENIIDESGMPKERFSAEFPKEGPSILRIQQVVRGDSAAYFCASSSVTGTAYNEQFFGPGTRLTVL.

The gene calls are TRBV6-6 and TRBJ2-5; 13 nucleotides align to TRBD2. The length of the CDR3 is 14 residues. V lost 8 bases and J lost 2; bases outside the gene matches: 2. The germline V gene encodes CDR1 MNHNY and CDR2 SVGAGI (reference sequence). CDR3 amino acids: CASELAGGQETQYF. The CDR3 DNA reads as TGTGCCAGCGAACTAGCGGGAGGGCAAGAGACCCAGTACTTC.

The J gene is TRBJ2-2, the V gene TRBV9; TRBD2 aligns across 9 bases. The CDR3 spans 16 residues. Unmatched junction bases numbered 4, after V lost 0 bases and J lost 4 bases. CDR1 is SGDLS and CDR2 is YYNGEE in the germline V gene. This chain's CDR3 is CASSVVSSGSTGELFF. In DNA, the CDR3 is TGTGCCAGCAGCGTAGTTAGTAGCGGGAGCACCGGGGAGCTGTTTTTT.

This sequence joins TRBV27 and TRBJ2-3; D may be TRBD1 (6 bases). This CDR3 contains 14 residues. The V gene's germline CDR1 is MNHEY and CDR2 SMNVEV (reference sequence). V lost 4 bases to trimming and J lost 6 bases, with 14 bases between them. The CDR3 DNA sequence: TGTGCCAGCAGTTCGGGACAACTGAGGGATACGCAGTATTTT. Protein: CASSSGQLRDTQYF.

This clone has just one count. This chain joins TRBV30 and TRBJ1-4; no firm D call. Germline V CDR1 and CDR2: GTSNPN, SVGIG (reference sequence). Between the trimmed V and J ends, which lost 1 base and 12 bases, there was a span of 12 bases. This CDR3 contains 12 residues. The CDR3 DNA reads TGTGCCTGGAGTGCTTCACGGGTGGAACTGTTTTTT. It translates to CAWSASRVELFF.

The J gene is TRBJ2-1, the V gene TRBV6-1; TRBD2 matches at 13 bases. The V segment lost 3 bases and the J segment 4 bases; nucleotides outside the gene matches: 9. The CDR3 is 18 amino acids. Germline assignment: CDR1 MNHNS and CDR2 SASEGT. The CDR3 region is CASSEGGLAGLAYNEQFF. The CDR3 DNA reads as TGTGCCAGCAGTGAGGGGGGACTAGCGGGACTAGCTTACAATGAGCAGTTCTTC.

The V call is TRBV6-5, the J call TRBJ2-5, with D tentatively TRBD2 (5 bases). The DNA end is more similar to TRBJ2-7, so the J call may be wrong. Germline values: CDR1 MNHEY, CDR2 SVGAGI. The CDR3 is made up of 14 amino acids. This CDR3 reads CASSYTHGDYEQYF. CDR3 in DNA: TGTGCCAGCAGTTACACCCACGGGGATTACGAGCAGTACTTC.

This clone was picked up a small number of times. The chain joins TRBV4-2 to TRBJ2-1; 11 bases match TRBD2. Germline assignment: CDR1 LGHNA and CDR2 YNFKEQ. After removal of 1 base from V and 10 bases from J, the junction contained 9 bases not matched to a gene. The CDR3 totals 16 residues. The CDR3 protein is CASSQGVAGGPSEQFF. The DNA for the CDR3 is TGTGCCAGCAGCCAAGGAGTAGCGGGAGGGCCCTCGGAGCAGTTCTTC.

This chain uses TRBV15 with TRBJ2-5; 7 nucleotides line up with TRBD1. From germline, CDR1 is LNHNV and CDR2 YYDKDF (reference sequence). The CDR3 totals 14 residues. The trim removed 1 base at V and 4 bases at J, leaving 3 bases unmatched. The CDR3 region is CATSRGGTAETQYF. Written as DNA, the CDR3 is TGTGCCACCAGCAGAGGTGGGACAGCAGAGACCCAGTACTTC.

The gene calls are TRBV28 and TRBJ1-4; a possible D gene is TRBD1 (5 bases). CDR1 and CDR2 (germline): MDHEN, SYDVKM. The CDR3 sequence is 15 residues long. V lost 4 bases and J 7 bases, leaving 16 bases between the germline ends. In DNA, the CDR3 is TGTGCCAGCAGTTCCGGTCAGGGTTCCCCTGAAAAACTGTTTTTT. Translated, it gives CASSSGQGSPEKLFF.

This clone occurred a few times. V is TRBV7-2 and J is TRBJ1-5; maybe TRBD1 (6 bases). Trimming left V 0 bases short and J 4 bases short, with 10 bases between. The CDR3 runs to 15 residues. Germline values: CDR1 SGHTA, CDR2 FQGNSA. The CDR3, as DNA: TGTGCCAGCAGCTTAGCAGGGGGTAGGAATCAGCCCCAGCATTTT. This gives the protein CASSLAGGRNQPQHF.

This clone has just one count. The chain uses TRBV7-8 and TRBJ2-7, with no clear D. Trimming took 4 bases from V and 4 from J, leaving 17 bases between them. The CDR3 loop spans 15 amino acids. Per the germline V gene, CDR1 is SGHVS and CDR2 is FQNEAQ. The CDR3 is CASSSTQQRLYEQYF. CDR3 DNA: TGTGCCAGCAGCTCCACCCAACAGAGGTTGTACGAGCAGTACTTC.

The CDR3 reads CASRSGDTQYF. The DNA for the CDR3 is TGCGCCAGCAGGTCCGGGGATACGCAGTATTTT. The chain employs TRBV10-1 and TRBJ2-3; D is undetermined. Trimming stripped 6 bases from V and 6 bases from J, with 7 bases between. CDR3 length equals 11 residues. The germline V gene encodes CDR1 WNHNN and CDR2 SYGVQD (reference sequence).

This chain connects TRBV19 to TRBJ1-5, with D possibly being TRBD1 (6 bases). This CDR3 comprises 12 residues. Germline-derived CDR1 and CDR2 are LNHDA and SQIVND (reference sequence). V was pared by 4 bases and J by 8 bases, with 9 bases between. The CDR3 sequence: CASSNRVEPQHF. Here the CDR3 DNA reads TGTGCCAGTAGTAACAGGGTTGAGCCCCAGCATTTT. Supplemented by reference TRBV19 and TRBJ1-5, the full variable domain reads DGGITQSPKYLFRKEGQNVTLSCEQNLNHDAMYWYRQDPGQGLRLIYYSQIVNDFQKGDIAEGYSVSREKKESFPLTVTSAQKNPTAFYLCASSNRVEPQHFGDGTRLSIL.

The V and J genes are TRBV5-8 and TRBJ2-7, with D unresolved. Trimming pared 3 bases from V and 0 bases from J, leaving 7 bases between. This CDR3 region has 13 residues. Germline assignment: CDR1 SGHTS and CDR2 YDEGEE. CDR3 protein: CASSSSNSYEQYF. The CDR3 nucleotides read TGTGCCAGCAGCTCCTCAAACTCCTACGAGCAGTACTTC.

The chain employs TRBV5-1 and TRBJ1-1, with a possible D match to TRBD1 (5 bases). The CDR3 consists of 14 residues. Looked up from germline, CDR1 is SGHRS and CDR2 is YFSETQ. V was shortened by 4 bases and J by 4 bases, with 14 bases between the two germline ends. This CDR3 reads CASSRGGLGTEAFF. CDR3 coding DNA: TGCGCCAGCAGCCGCGGGGGTTTGGGCACTGAAGCTTTCTTT.

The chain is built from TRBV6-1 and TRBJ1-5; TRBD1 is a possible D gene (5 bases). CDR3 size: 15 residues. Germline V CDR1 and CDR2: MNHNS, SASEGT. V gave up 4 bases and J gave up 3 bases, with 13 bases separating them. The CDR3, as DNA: TGTGCCAGCAGTGGGGGCCAGGGCCTCAATCAGCCCCAGCATTTT. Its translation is CASSGGQGLNQPQHF.